This T cell receptor beta chain emerged from a study of blood T cell repertoires in COVID-19 (dated by TCRdb to about 2020). General notes on the study: Samples covering the acute and convalescent phases of COVID-19 were provided by collaborators in the United States, Italy and Spain. The repertoires were released in a freely available public database meant as a resource for research on the immune response to SARS-CoV-2. The material from the prospective study consisted of cDNA or gDNA derived from T cells, B-cell-depleted T cells, or PBMCs. Samples were obtained from the ongoing ImmuneRACE study (first 160 participants) and from 1,254 subjects provided by 6 global collaborators. A de-identified subject ID, COVID-19 status, age in years and sex were almost always included in the sample metadata. The dataset comprised deeply sampled blood TCRbeta repertoires from subjects exposed to, actively infected with, or recovered from COVID-19. Where available, HLA class I and class II types were obtained from metadata supplied by the sample provider rather than from assay-based typing.

On the study overall, not on this receptor specifically: The quantity of clinical and demographic metadata differed by source and by participant and was supplied without curation.

For this clone: Its antigen remains undetermined. No base qualities exist here, and no much larger clone lies one base off it.

Whole blood was collected in K2EDTA tubes by collaborating institutions according to the institutions' own protocols. For TCRbeta analysis, collaborator samples were shipped as frozen whole blood, as isolated PBMCs, or as DNA extracted from either sample type. TCRbeta CDR3 regions were amplified from genomic DNA using the immunoSEQ Assay, a bias-controlled multiplex PCR. Concerning the study's data processing: The number of nucleated cells in each sample was estimated from the amplification of reference gene primers within the assay. To quantify the absolute abundance of each unique TCRbeta CDR3 rearrangement, sequence reads were collapsed and filtered. Productive Simpson clonality was computed per sample as the square root of Simpson's diversity index over productive rearrangements. This is the immuneACCESS table as TCRdb keeps it, with only in-frame sequences that have V and J called. A part of the clones is gone; compared with another copy, unresolved V genes explain less than half, and the rest is unexplained. That table gives V, J and clone size, and the DNA gave D and trimming. The sample table contains some 22,000 clones; only one count was recorded for around 94% of them. The top ten constitute about 4% of the sample.

Per the germline V gene (reference sequence), MNHEY is the CDR1 and SMNVEV is the CDR2. Trimming takes 5 bases from V and 3 bases from J, and the germline ends sit 19 bases apart. There are 16 amino acids in the CDR3, from cysteine to phenylalanine inclusive. Only CDR3 DNA is held: 48 bases, read in frame from base 1. The specimen sequenced was peripheral blood. This chain is built from TRBV27 and TRBJ2-5; the D region possibly corresponds to TRBD1 (6 bases align). The receptor was isolated from a woman between 50 and 59 years old with active COVID-19. The CDR3 in this case is CASSPIDAKGEETQYF. The base sequence is TGTGCCAGCAGTCCCATCGATGCTAAGGGGGAAGAGACCCAGTACTTC.